The 5 T cell receptor beta chains given below trace back to one sample, sequenced in a study of shared clonotypes between healthy human individuals. Profiled with immunoSEQ multiplex PCR; TCRdb holds only in-frame clones, not every one. The repertoire holds 2 million to 2.5 million clones, with approximately 94% as singletons. Terminally differentiated effector memory CD45RA+ cells were left out of the naive CD8 fraction, which was CD45RO-negative and positively selected for CCR7. The sequencing input was naive CD8+ T cells from PBMCs. Receptors originate from a man younger than 30 in good health. Some clones in this sample may be carry-over from other donors' samples.

The J gene is TRBJ1-1, the V gene TRBV4-1; D unclear. V lost 1 base to trimming and J lost 1 base, with 13 bases between them. The germline V gene encodes CDR1 MGHRA and CDR2 YSYEKL. CDR3 length: 16 amino acids. This CDR3 reads CASSQAPHRENTEAFF. CDR3 in DNA: TGCGCCAGCAGCCAAGCCCCCCATCGGGAGAACACTGAAGCTTTCTTT.

The chain couples TRBV13 to TRBJ2-5; 9 bases line up with TRBD2. The CDR3 runs 15 residues. Trimming at V came to 0 bases and at J to 3 bases, leaving 2 bases not matched to a gene. CDR1 PRHDT and CDR2 FYEKMQ come from the germline V gene (reference sequence). CDR3 DNA sequence: TGTGCCAGCAGCTTAGGTGCTAGCGGGAAAGAGACCCAGTACTTC. Translated: CASSLGASGKETQYF. The whole variable domain, filled in from reference TRBV13 and TRBJ2-5, reads AAGVIQSPRHLIKEKRETATLKCYPIPRHDTVYWYQQGPGQDPQFLISFYEKMQSDKGSIPDRFSAQQFSDYHSELNMSSLELGDSALYFCASSLGASGKETQYFGPGTRLLVL.

This clone was recorded only once. The J gene is TRBJ2-3, the V gene TRBV9, with D perhaps matching TRBD2 (7 bases). CDR1 SGDLS and CDR2 YYNGEE come from the germline V gene. This CDR3 spans 20 amino acids. The V and J ends lost 2 bases and 2 bases respectively, with 27 bases between them. CDR3 in amino acids: CASSVLTGFGRESITDTQYF. DNA of the CDR3: TGTGCCAGCAGCGTGCTGACAGGTTTCGGGCGGGAGTCTATCACAGATACGCAGTATTTT.

The rearrangement links TRBV5-1 to TRBJ1-5; D remains unclear. Germline V gene sequence: CDR1 SGHRS, CDR2 YFSETQ. The CDR3 sequence is 13 residues long. Trimming removed 0 bases from V and 0 bases from J, with 1 base in between. CDR3 in amino acids: CASSLVSNQPQHF. The CDR3 DNA reads TGCGCCAGCAGCTTGGTTAGCAATCAGCCCCAGCATTTT.

The chain has TRBV4-3 and TRBJ2-3; TRBD1 aligns across 7 bases. V shed 4 bases, J shed 6 bases, and the junction held 10 bases outside the gene matches. Per germline, CDR1 LGHNA and CDR2 YSLEER. The CDR3 spans 15 residues. CDR3 residues: CASSPRDRNADTQYF. The CDR3 DNA follows: TGCGCCAGCAGCCCCCGGGACAGAAATGCGGATACGCAGTATTTT.